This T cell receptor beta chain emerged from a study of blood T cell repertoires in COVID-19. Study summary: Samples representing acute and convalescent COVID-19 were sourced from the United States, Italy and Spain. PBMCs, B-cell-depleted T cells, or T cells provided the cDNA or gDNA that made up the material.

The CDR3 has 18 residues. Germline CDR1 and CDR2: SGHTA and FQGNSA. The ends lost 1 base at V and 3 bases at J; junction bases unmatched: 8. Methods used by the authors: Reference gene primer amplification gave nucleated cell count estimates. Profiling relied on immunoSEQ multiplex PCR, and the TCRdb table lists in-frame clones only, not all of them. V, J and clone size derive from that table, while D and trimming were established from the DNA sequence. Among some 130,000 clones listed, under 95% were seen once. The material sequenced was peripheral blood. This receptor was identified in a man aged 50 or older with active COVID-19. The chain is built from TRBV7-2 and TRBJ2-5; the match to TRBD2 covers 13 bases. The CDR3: CASSLEGAGLAGKETQYF. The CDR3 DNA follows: TGTGCCAGCAGCTTAGAGGGGGCGGGACTAGCGGGAAAAGAGACCCAGTACTTC.